The clone carrying this TCR beta chain was counted at least ten times. Each CDR3 protein is one row after TCRdb ran MiXCR on the 5' RACE reads. The data contain over 300,000 distinct CDR3 sequences, more than 3% of them singletons. Trimming removed 5 bases from V and 4 bases from J; junction bases left unmatched: 5. The CDR3 has 14 amino acids. The V gene's germline CDR1 is LNHDA and CDR2 SQIVND (reference sequence). The data were taken from a study of T cells after yellow fever vaccination. This TCR came from a man younger than 35 who received the YFV17D yellow fever vaccine. The J gene is TRBJ1-1, the V gene TRBV19; TRBD1 matches at 9 bases. The material was PBMCs, obtained on the day of the yellow fever booster vaccination. The CDR3 spells CASSFPDRGTEAFF. The CDR3 DNA reads as TGTGCCAGTAGTTTCCCGGACAGGGGCACTGAAGCTTTCTTT. Full variable domain (missing parts from reference TRBV19 and TRBJ1-1): DGGITQSPKYLFRKEGQNVTLSCEQNLNHDAMYWYRQDPGQGLRLIYYSQIVNDFQKGDIAEGYSVSREKKESFPLTVTSAQKNPTAFYLCASSFPDRGTEAFFGQGTRLTVV.